The 15 T cell receptor beta chains listed next were all sequenced from one sample in a study of STAT3 mutations in large granular lymphocyte leukemia. No antigen is known for these receptors. Study-wide findings and caveats: Every T-LGLL patient had at least one immunodominant TCRbeta clonotype.

Clones were read by immunoSEQ multiplex PCR, and TCRdb kept only the in-frame ones, dropping some. In the table there are approximately 42,000 clones, roughly 81% of which are singletons. The sample taken for sequencing was PBMCs. These receptor sequences come from a human donor with T large granular lymphocyte leukemia. Some clones in this sample may be carry-over from other donors' samples.

V gene TRBV7-2 combines with J gene TRBJ1-4, with D tentatively TRBD1 (6 bases). Per germline, CDR1 SGHTA and CDR2 FQGNSA. The ends were cut back, 7 bases at V and 0 bases at J, with 18 bases in the middle. The CDR3 is made up of 17 amino acids. CDR3 sequence (DNA): TGTGCCAGCACCCCCCGGGGGGCGAGTGCAACTAATGAAAAACTGTTTTTT. It translates to CASTPRGASATNEKLFF.

The chain links TRBV4-3 to TRBJ2-3; TRBD2 aligns across 8 bases. Germline trimming cut 3 bases from V and 0 bases from J; bases unmatched to any gene: 2. Looked up from germline, CDR1 is LGHNA and CDR2 is YSLEER. This CDR3 is built from 15 residues. The CDR3 DNA is TGCGCCAGCAGCCAGGGCGGGGGGAGCACAGATACGCAGTATTTT. Translating it yields CASSQGGGSTDTQYF.

This clone appeared once. This rearrangement joins TRBV27 to TRBJ2-1; D might be TRBD1 or TRBD2, each matching 5 bases. Germline V gene sequence: CDR1 MNHEY, CDR2 SMNVEV (reference sequence). The V end was cut by 5 bases, the J end by 4 bases, with 15 bases between. This CDR3 spans 15 amino acids. For the CDR3, the DNA is TGTGCCAGCAGTGCCCAGGGACCACAATACAATGAGCAGTTCTTC. Translating gives CASSAQGPQYNEQFF.

The chain joins TRBV9 to TRBJ2-7; 8 bases are a match to TRBD1. This CDR3 is 14 amino acids long. V lost 1 base, J lost 6 bases, and 6 bases stayed unmatched. From germline, CDR1 is SGDLS and CDR2 YYNGEE. The DNA of the CDR3 is TGTGCCAGCAGCGTACGCGGACAGGGCTCCGAGCAGTACTTC. Translating it yields CASSVRGQGSEQYF.

This clone was detected only once. The V and J genes are TRBV25-1 and TRBJ2-7; 8 nucleotides agree with TRBD1. There are 14 residues in the CDR3. V lost 2 bases to trimming and J lost 2 bases; unmatched junction nucleotides: 2. CDR1 is MGHDK, CDR2 SYGVNS, per germline. CDR3 sequence: CASSEQGATYEQYV. The CDR3 DNA reads as TGTGCCAGCAGTGAACAGGGGGCCACCTACGAGCAGTACGTC.

V gene TRBV7-2 combines with J gene TRBJ1-5; TRBD1 matches 9 bases. The V segment lost 5 bases and the J segment 2 bases; nucleotides outside the gene matches: 4. The germline gives CDR1 SGHTA, CDR2 FQGNSA. The CDR3 covers 15 residues. Here the CDR3 DNA reads TGTGCCAGCAGCAAACAGGGGGCTGGCAATCAGCCCCAGCATTTT. It translates to CASSKQGAGNQPQHF.

This chain links TRBV7-9 with TRBJ2-5, with D possibly TRBD2 on 6 matching bases. The V and J ends lost 3 bases and 5 bases respectively, with 19 bases between them. This CDR3 is built from 16 residues. Germline V CDR1 and CDR2: SEHNR, FQNEAQ (reference sequence). The CDR3 reads CASSLGRGTSSETQYF. The CDR3 DNA sequence: TGTGCCAGCAGCTTGGGACGAGGGACTTCATCGGAGACCCAGTACTTC.

This clone was recorded a few times. The chain recombines TRBV27 with TRBJ1-2; D is unclear. V was cut by 4 bases and J by 7 bases, with 13 bases left in between. This CDR3 has 13 amino acids. Per germline, CDR1 MNHEY and CDR2 SMNVEV (reference sequence). DNA of the CDR3: TGTGCCAGCAGTTCCCTCAGCGGGGTTGGCTACACCTTC. This gives the protein CASSSLSGVGYTF.

The V gene is TRBV5-6, the J gene TRBJ2-7, with D unclear. Germline V gene data show CDR1 as SGHDT and CDR2 as YYEEEE. The CDR3 length is 15 residues. Trimming stripped 0 bases from V and 1 base from J, with 11 bases between. CDR3 in DNA: TGTGCCAGCAGCTTGGCCGGATGGGGTTCCTACGAGCAGTACTTC. As protein: CASSLAGWGSYEQYF.

This clone was picked up one time. The chain links TRBV10-2 to TRBJ2-7; D assignment may be TRBD1 or TRBD2 (5 bases each). Trimming pared 2 bases from V and 2 bases from J, leaving 10 bases between. CDR1 WSHSY and CDR2 SAAADI come from the germline V gene. The CDR3 length is 14 residues. The CDR3 region is CASSELGTTYEQYV. In nucleotides, the CDR3 is TGCGCCAGCAGTGAGCTGGGGACCACCTACGAGCAGTACGTC.

The chain recombines TRBV2 with TRBJ1-2; D gene uncertain. The ends were cut back, 6 bases at V and 6 bases at J, with 26 bases in the middle. The length of the CDR3 is 17 residues. Germline CDR1 is SNHLY and CDR2 is FYNNEI. The CDR3 protein is CASSALLIRHASHGYTF. The CDR3 DNA follows: TGTGCCAGCAGCGCTTTGTTAATCCGTCACGCTTCCCATGGCTACACCTTC. The whole variable domain, remainder taken from reference TRBV2 and TRBJ1-2, is EPEVTQTPSHQVTQMGQEVILRCVPISNHLYFYWYRQILGQKVEFLVSFYNNEISEKSEIFDDQFSVERPDGSNFTLKIRSTKLEDSAMYFCASSALLIRHASHGYTFGSGTRLTVV.

J is TRBJ2-6 and V is TRBV4-2, with no clear D. Per germline, CDR1 LGHNA and CDR2 YNFKEQ. This CDR3 contains 17 residues. V dropped 0 bases and J dropped 2 bases, with 11 bases sitting between them. CDR3 in DNA: TGTGCCAGCAGCCAAGAATTAATGGGCGCTGGGGCCAACGTCCTGACTTTC. This gives the protein CASSQELMGAGANVLTF.

The genes are TRBV28 and TRBJ2-3; D might be TRBD1 or TRBD2, each matching 6 bases. Per the germline V gene, CDR1 is MDHEN and CDR2 is SYDVKM. This CDR3 spans 14 amino acids. Trimming pared 5 bases from V and 0 bases from J, leaving 9 bases between. The CDR3, as DNA: TGTGCCAGCAGTAAGGGGGGAAGCACAGATACGCAGTATTTT. It codes for CASSKGGSTDTQYF.

This sequence joins TRBV9 and TRBJ1-6; tentatively, D is TRBD1 (6 bases). The CDR3 is 14 amino acids. Per the germline V gene, CDR1 is SGDLS and CDR2 is YYNGEE. Trimming took off 7 bases at V and 9 bases at J, with 17 bases between the two ends. This chain's CDR3 is CASAPGLGGSPLHF. The CDR3 bases are TGTGCCAGCGCCCCAGGTTTAGGGGGTTCACCCCTCCACTTT.

This chain uses TRBV5-1 with TRBJ2-2; no definite D call. Germline V gene sequence: CDR1 SGHRS, CDR2 YFSETQ. This CDR3 contains 13 residues. V was trimmed by 4 bases and J by 3 bases, leaving 7 bases between them. The CDR3 nucleotides are TGCGCCAGCAGCCGGTCTTACACCGGGGAGCTGTTTTTT. Translation gives CASSRSYTGELFF. Complete variable domain (other parts from reference TRBV5-1 and TRBJ2-2): KAGVTQTPRYLIKTRGQQVTLSCSPISGHRSVSWYQQTPGQGLQFLFEYFSETQRNKGNFPGRFSGRQFSNSRSEMNVSTLELGDSALYLCASSRSYTGELFFGEGSRLTVL.